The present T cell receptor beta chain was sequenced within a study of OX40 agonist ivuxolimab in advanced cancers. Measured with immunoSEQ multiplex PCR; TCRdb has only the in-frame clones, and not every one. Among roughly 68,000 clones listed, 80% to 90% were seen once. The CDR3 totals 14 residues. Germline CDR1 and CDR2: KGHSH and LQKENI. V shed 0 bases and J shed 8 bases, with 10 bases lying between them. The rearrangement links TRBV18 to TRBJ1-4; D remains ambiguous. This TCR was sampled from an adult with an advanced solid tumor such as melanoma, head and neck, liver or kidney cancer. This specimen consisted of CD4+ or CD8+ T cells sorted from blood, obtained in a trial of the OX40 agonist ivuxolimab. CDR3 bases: TGTGCCAGCTCACCACCCGGAGGAGGAGAAAAACTGTTTTTT. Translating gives CASSPPGGGEKLFF.